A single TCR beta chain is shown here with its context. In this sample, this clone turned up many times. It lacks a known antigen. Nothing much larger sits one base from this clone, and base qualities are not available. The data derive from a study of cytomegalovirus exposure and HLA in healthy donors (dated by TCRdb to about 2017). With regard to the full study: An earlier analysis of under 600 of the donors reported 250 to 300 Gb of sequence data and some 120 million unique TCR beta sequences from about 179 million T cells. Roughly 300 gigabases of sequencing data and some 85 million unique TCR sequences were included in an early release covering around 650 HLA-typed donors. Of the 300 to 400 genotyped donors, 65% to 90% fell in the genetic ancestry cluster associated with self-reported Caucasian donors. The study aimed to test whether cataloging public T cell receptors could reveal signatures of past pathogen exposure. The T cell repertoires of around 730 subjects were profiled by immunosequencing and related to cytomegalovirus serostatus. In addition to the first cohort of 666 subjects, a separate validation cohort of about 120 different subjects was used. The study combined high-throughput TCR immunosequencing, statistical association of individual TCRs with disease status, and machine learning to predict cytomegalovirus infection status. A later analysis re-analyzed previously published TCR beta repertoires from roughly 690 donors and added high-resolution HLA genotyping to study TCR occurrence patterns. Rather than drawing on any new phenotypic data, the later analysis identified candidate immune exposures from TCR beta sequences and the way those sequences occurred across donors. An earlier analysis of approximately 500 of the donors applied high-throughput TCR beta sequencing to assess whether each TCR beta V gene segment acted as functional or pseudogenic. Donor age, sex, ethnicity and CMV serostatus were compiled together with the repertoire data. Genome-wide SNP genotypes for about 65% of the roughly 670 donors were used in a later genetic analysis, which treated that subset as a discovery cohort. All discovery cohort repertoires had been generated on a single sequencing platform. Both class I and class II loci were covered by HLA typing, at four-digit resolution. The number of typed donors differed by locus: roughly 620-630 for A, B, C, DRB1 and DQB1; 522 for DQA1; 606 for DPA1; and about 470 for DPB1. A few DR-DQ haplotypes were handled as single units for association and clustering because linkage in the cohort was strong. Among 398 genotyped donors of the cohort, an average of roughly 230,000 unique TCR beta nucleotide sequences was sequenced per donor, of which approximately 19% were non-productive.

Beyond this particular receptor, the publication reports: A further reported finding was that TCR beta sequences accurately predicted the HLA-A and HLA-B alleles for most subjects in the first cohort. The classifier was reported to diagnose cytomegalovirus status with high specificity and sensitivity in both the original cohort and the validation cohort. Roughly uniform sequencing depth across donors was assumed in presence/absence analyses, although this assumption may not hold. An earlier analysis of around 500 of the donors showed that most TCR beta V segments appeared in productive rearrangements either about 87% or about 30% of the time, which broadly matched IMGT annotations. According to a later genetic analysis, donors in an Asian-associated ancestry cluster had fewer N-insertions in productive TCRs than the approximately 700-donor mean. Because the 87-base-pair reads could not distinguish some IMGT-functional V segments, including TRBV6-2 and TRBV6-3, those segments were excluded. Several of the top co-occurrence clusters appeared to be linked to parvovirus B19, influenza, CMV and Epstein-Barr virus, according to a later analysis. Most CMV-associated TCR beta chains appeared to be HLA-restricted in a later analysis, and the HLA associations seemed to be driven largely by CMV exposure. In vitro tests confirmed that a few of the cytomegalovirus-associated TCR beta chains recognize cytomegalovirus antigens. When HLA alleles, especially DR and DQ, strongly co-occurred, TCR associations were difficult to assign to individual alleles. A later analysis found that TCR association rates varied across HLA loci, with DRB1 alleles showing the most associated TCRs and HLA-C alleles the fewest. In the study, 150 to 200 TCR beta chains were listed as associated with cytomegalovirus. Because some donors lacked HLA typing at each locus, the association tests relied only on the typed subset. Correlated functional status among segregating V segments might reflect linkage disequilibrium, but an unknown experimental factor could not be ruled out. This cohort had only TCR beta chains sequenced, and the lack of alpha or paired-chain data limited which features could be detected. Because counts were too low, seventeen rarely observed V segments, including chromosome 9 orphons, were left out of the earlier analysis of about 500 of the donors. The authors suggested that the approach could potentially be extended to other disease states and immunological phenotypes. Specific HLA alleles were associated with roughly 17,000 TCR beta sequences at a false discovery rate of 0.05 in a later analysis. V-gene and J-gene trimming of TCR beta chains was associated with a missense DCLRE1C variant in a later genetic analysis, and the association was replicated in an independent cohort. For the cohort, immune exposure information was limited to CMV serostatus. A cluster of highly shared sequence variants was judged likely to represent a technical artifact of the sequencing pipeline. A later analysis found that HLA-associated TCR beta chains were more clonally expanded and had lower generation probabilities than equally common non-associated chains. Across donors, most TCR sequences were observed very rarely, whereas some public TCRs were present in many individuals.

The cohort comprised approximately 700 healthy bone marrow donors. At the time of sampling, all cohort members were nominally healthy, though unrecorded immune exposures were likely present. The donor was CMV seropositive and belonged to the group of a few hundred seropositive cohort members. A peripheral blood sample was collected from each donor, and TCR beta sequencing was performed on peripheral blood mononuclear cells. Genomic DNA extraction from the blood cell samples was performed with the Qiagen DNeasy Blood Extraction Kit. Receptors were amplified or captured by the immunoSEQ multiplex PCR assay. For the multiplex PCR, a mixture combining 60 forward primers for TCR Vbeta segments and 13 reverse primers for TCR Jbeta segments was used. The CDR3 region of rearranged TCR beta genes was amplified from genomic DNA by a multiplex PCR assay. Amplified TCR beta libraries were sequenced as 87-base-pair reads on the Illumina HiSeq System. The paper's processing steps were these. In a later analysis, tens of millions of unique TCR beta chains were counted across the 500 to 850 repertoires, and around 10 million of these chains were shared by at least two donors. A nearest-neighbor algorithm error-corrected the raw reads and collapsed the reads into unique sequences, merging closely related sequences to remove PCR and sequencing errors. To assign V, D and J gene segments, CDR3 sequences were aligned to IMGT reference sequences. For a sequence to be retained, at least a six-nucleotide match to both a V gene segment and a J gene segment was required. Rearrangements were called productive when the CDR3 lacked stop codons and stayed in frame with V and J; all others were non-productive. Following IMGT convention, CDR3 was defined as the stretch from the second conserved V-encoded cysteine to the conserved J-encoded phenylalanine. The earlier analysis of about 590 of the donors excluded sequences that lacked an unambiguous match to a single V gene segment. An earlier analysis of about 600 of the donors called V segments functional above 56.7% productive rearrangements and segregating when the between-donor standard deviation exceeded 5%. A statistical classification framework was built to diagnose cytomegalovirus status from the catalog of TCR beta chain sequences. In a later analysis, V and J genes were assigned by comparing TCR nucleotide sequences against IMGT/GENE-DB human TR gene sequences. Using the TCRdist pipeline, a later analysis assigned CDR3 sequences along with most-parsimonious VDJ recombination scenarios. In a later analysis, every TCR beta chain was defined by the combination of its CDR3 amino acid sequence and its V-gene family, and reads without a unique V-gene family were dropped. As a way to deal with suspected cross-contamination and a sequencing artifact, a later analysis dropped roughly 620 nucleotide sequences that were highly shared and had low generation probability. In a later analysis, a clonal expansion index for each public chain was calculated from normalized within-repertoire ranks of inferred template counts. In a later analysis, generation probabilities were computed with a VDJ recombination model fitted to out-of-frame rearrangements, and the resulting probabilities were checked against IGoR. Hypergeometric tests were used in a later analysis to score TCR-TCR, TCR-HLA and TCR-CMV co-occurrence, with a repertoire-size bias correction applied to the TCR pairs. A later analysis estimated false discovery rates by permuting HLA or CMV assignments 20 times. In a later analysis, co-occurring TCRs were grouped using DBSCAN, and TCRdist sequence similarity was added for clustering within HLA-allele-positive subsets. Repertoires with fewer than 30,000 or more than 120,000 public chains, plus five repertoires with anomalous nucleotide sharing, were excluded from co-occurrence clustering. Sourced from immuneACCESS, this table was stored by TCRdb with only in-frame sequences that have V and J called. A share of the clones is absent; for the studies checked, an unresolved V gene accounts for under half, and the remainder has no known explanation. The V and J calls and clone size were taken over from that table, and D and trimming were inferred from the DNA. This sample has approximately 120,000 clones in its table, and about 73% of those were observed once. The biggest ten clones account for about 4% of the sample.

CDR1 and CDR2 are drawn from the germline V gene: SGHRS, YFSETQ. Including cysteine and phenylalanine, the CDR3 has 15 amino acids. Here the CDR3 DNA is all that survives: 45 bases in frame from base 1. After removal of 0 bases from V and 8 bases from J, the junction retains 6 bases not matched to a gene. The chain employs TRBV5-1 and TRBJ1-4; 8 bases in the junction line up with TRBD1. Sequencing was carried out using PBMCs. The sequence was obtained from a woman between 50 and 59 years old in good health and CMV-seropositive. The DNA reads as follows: TGCGCCAGCAGCTTGGCCGGACAGGGAAGCGAAAAACTGTTTTTT. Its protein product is CASSLAGQGSEKLFF.